This entry concerns a single T cell receptor (beta chain). The record originates from a study of blood T cell repertoires in COVID-19. Germline V gene data show CDR1 as MNHEY and CDR2 as SVGAGI. V lost 4 bases and J lost 6; bases outside the gene matches: 9. This CDR3 has 16 amino acids. TCRdb's table, derived via immunoSEQ multiplex PCR, lists solely in-frame clones and lacks some. The profile shows more than 200,000 clones, 80% to 90% of them singletons. The source is an elderly man with acute or convalescent COVID-19. Sequencing was carried out using peripheral blood. The chain carries TRBV6-5 and TRBJ2-5; 12 nucleotides line up with TRBD1. This CDR3 is CASSLTGTGGGKTQYF. The CDR3 DNA sequence: TGTGCCAGCAGTTTGACCGGGACAGGGGGCGGCAAGACCCAGTACTTC.